This T cell receptor (beta chain) was sequenced for a study of blood T cells in healthy people across ages (dated by TCRdb to the mid-2010s). Concerning the study at large: Template switching captured roughly one uniquely barcoded TCR beta cDNA molecule per two T cells in model experiments. To track age-related changes in TCR beta repertoire diversity, the study relied on deep sequencing normalized with unique cDNA molecular identifiers. The donors were divided into four age groups: young (average roughly 17 years), middle-aged (around 41), aged (approximately 64) and long-lived (82). For two donors (one aged 18 to 30 and one aged 80 or older), the study analyzed two additional independent replicas of 1 million unique cDNA reads from the same blood draw.

Details on this clonotype: Its antigen is not yet known. No base quality information exists; no much larger clone differs at one position.

Library method: 5' RACE. The data were produced on an Illumina HiSeq 2500. A second roughly 6 to 12 cycle PCR used a sample-barcoded 5' primer and a J-beta primer mix. Each TCR beta cDNA molecule received a unique molecular identifier from a template-switch 5' adaptor carrying 12 random nucleotides. Each sample yielded at least 2.5 million CDR3-containing paired-end reads. The Mint cDNA synthesis kit, primed by a TRBC-specific oligonucleotide, was used to synthesize first-strand cDNA from all RNA. Following uracil-DNA glycosylase treatment, a first 18-cycle PCR with universal primers M1SS and BC2_uni_R was performed on all cDNA. On the authors' methods: For normalization, 1 million high-quality reads were randomly selected from each sample, with every read carrying a distinct molecular identifier. Instead of being binned into consensus sequences, reads that shared molecular identifiers were thrown out. MiTCR, with a Q25 quality threshold and the strictest error-elimination algorithm, was used for CDR3 identification, clonotype clustering and error correction. A nonparametric unseen species model with Euler transformation was used to estimate lower-bound total TCR beta diversity. In-frame beta chains were kept once TCRdb had trimmed the public reads at Q25 with fastp and called clones with MiXCR. When rows share a CDR3 protein, they turn into one entry using the most common DNA and genes. The V and J calls were not made by the authors but by TCRdb's processing. Across this sample there are 1 million or so distinct CDR3 sequences, with about 25% seen only once. Approximately 0.7% of the sample belongs to the ten largest clones.

Donors were around 37 systemically healthy Caucasian individuals from Russia aged 6 to 90 years. Each donor gave about 9.8 milliliters of peripheral blood, drawn into EDTA-treated Vacutainer tubes. Ficoll-Paque density-gradient centrifugation was used to isolate PBMCs, with at least 6 million obtained per sample. Total RNA was extracted from PBMCs with Trizol reagent, with at least 6 micrograms obtained per sample. For every donor, flow cytometry on a PBMC aliquot measured the percentage of naive CD45RAhigh/CD27high T cells. What the work shows at the level of the full study, not this receptor alone: Conclusive comparison of naive and antigen-experienced compartments was prevented by the profiling of bulk unsorted PBMCs. The CMV infection status of donors was not known, potentially confounding age-related changes in expanded clonotypes. A strong correlation was found between observed TCR beta diversity and the percentage of naive T cells measured by flow cytometry. Observed TCR beta diversity per million T cells fell roughly linearly with age, and a significant reduction was already apparent by age around 39. Compared with the aged group, the long-lived group had more naive CD4+ T cells, fewer expanded clones and increased TCR diversity, suggesting age selection. Estimates of total diversity based on one million sequenced T cells were considered lower bounds and underestimates.

V is reduced by 3 bases and J by 3 bases, leaving a spacing of 12 bases between them. Based on the germline V gene, the CDR1 and CDR2 sequences are MNHEY and SVGAGI. Spanning cysteine to phenylalanine, the CDR3 consists of 16 amino acids. The kept DNA is CDR3 alone, 48 bases in frame from the first base. These data were also reused for a study on T cells of mothers and their children. From that second study: Nine systemically healthy Caucasian individuals, comprising three mothers and their six children, were included as donors. cDNA synthesis used all of the extracted RNA, with roughly 1.5 ug of RNA in each 15 ul reaction. In the second PCR, the M1S primer added sample barcodes and 2-4 random nucleotides. Each mother yielded over 9.5 million TCR beta CDR3 reads and each child 2.5 million to 3.5 million reads. In both related and unrelated pairs, thymic selection shapes the output of TCR recombination in a similar way, with inherited differences having only a minor effect. Normalized repertoire overlap in related mother-child pairs was always slightly higher than in unrelated mother-child pairs, but the difference was never significant. With a sensitivity of 90 to 100 clones per million clonotypes, no persistent microchimeric T cell clones were detected. The study used deep NGS to compare TCR beta repertoires of mothers and children, seeking features distinguishing related mother-child pairs from unrelated individuals. The mean age was about 40 +/- 4 years for the mothers and approximately 11 +/- 4 years for the children. After adapter ligation with NEBNext reagents, the libraries were sequenced on Illumina HiSeq 2000 with 100+100 nt paired-end reads. To prevent cross-contamination, the mother and child libraries were prepared one month apart and sequenced in separate runs. Between 500,000 and 2,000,000 distinct TCR beta clonotypes were identified per donor. Naive TCR beta clonotypes were estimated from low-frequency clonotypes matched to each donor's FACS-determined naive share, without sorting.

The material sequenced was blood. The TCR sequence derives from a girl under 10 years old in good health. The sequence is built from TRBV6-5 and TRBJ2-6, with TRBD2 perhaps the D gene, on 5 matching bases. The bases are TGTGCCAGCAGTTATGAGAGCGGTGGTGGGGCCAACGTCCTGACTTTC. This sequence encodes CASSYESGGGANVLTF.